This T cell receptor (beta chain) was retrieved from a study of cytomegalovirus exposure and HLA in healthy donors (dated by TCRdb to about 2017). As for the study more broadly: According to a later analysis, one platform produced both the roughly 120 validation repertoires and the 666 repertoires of the first cohort. The study was designed to test whether signatures of past pathogen exposure could be identified by cataloging public T cell receptors. A separate validation cohort of about 110 different subjects was used in addition to the 666-subject first cohort. To predict cytomegalovirus infection status, the study brought together high-throughput TCR immunosequencing, statistical association of individual TCRs with disease status, and machine learning. Findings and caveats that apply to the study as a whole: It was suggested by the authors that the approach could potentially be generalized to other disease states and immunological phenotypes. The classifier was reported to diagnose cytomegalovirus status with high specificity and sensitivity in both the original cohort and the validation cohort. All 130 or so repertoires were used to score co-occurrence in the validation cohort in a later analysis, because that analysis had no HLA typing for the cohort. Most TCR sequences were seen in very few donors, while some public TCRs were found in many individuals. A total of around 150 TCR beta chains were listed by the study as associated with cytomegalovirus. In vitro tests confirmed that a few of the cytomegalovirus-associated TCR beta chains recognize cytomegalovirus antigens. In a later analysis, TCRs clustered in the first cohort were found to also tend to co-occur in the roughly 120 validation repertoires, with around 94% of cluster scores above 0.

Libraries were prepared through the immunoSEQ multiplex PCR assay. Concerning the study's data processing: A statistical classification framework was developed to diagnose cytomegalovirus status using the catalog of TCR beta chain sequences. This is the immuneACCESS table as TCRdb keeps it, with only in-frame sequences that have V and J called. A part of the clones is gone; compared with another copy, unresolved V genes explain less than half, and the rest is unexplained. V and J calls and clone size follow that table, whereas D and trimming were derived from the DNA. The sample contains roughly 56,000 clones, 90% to 95% of them found a single time. The leading ten clones occupy 2% to 2.5% of the sample. Regarding this clone: No cognate antigen has been identified for it. Nothing much larger sits one base from this clone, and base qualities are not available.

After removal of 5 bases from V and 4 bases from J, the junction retains 10 bases not matched to a gene. The CDR3 holds 15 amino acids from the cysteine to the phenylalanine. The only DNA kept is the CDR3, 45 bases in frame from the first base. According to the germline V gene, CDR1 reads SGHVS and CDR2 reads FQNEAQ. Separate from the roughly 700-subject first cohort, the validation cohort of about 120 subjects was the group to which the donors belonged. Input material: PBMCs. The source is a woman in her twenties or thirties in good health and CMV-seronegative. Here the chain combines TRBV7-8 and TRBJ2-5, and TRBD2 aligns with 7 junction nucleotides. The CDR3: CASSPGREIGETQYF. DNA sequence: TGTGCCAGCAGCCCCGGGCGGGAGATAGGAGAGACCCAGTACTTC.